The clone carrying this T cell receptor beta chain showed up many times. From germline, CDR1 is SQVTM and CDR2 ANQGSEA. With 3 bases removed from V and 0 bases from J, the gap between germline ends came to 6 bases. This CDR3 is 13 amino acids long. This entry is derived from a study of early T cells in non-severe SARS-CoV-2 infection. Tagging with unique molecular identifiers was applied to individual cDNA molecules. TCRdb re-derived calls from the 5' RACE reads in MiXCR, one entry per CDR3 protein. This sample has 30,000 to 45,000 distinct CDR3 sequences, with around 4% found just once. The chain combines TRBV29-1 with TRBJ2-1; D not certain. Sequencing was done on a sample of whole blood. This TCR was recovered from an adult who was a healthcare worker with PCR-confirmed SARS-CoV-2 infection or an uninfected control (not recorded which). CDR3 sequence: CSVEAASYNEQFF. DNA of the CDR3: TGCAGCGTTGAGGCTGCCTCCTACAATGAGCAGTTCTTC.